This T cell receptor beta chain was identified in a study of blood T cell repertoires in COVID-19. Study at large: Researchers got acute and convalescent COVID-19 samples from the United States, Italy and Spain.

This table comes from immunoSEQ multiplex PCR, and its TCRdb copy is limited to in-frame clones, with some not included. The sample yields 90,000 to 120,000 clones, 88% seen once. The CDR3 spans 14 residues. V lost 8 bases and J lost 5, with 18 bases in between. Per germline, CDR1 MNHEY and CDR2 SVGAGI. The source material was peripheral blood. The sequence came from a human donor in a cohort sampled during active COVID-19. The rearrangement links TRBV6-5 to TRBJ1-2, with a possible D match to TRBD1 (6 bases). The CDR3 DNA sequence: TGTGCCAGCCGACTGGACGGGACAAATTATGGCTACACCTTC. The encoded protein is CASRLDGTNYGYTF.